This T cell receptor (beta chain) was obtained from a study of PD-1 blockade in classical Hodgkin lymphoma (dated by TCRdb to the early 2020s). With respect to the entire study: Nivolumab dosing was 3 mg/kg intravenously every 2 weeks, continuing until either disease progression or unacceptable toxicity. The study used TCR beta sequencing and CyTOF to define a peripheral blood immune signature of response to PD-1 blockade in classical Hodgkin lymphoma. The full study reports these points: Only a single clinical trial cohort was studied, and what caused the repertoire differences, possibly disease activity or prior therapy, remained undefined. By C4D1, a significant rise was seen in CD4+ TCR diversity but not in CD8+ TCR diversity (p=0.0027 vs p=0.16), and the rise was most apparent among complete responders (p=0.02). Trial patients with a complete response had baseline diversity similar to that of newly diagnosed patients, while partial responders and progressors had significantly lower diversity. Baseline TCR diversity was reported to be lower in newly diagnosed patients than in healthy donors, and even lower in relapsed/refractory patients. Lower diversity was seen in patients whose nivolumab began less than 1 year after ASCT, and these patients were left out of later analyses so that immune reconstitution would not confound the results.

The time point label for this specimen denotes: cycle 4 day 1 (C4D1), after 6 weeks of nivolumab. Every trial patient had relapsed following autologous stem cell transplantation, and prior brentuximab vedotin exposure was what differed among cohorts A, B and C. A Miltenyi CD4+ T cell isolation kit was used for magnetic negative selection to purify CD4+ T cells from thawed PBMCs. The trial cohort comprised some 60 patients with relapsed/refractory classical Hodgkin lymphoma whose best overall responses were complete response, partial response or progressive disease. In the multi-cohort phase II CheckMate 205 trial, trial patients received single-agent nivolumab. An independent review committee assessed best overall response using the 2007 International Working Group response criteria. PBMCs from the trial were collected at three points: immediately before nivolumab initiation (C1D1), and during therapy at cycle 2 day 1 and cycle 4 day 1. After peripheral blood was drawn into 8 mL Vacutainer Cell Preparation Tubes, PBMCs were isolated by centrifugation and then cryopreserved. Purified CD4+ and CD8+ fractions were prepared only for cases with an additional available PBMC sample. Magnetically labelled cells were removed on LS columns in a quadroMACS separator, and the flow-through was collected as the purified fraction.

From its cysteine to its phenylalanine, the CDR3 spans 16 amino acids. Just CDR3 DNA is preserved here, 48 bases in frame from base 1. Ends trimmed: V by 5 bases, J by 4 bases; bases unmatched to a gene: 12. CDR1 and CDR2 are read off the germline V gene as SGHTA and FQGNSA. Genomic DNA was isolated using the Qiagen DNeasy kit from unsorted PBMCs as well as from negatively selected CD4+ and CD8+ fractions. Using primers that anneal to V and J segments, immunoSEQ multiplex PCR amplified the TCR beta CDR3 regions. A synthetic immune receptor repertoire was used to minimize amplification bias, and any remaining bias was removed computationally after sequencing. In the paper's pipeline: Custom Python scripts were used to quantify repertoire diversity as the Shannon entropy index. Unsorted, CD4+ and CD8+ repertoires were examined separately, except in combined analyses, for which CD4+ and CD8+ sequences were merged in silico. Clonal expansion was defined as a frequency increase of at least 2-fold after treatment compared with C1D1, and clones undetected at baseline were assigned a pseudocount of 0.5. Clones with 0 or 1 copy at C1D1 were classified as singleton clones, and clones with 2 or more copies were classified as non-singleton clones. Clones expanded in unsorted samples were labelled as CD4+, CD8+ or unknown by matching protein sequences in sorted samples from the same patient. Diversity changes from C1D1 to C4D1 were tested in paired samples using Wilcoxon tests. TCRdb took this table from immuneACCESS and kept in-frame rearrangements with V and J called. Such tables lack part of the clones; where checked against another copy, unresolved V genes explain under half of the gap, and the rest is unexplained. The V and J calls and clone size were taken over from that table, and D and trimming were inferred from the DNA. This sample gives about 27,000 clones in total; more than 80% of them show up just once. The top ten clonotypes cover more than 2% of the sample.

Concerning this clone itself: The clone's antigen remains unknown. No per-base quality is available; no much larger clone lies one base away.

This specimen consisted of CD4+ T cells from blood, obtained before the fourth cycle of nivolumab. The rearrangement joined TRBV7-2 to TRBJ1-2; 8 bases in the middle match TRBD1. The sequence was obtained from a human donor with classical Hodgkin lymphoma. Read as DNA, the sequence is TGTGCCAGCAGCCCGATCGCAGGGGGCGGTGGCTATGGCTACACCTTC. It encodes CASSPIAGGGGYGYTF. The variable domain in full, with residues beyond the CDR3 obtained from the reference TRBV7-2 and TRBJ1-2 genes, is GAGVSQSPSNKVTEKGKDVELRCDPISGHTALYWYRQSLGQGLEFLIYFQGNSAPDKSGLPSDRFSAERTGGSVSTLTIQRTQQEDSAVYLCASSPIAGGGGYGYTFGSGTRLTVV.